The rows below give T cell receptor beta chains drawn from one sample of a study of T-cell memory formation after mild COVID-19. TCRdb processed the 5' RACE reads anew with MiXCR; each CDR3 protein has one entry. Of around 310,000 distinct CDR3 sequences in the sample, around a sixth were seen once. The sequenced material came from PBMCs or a T cell subset sorted from them (not recorded which). These TCRs come from a young man who had mild COVID-19 (a few samples of this study predate the infection). Cell type and time point are not known. Each CDR3 is given with its conserved first and last residue. Fields, in order: V gene, clone size, D gene, J gene, CDR3 protein, CDR3 DNA. D genes are given only for firm matches. The size entry is marked missing in some rows and otherwise reads once, few, many or a size class.

v_call: TRBV7-2; clone_size: NA; d_call: NA; j_call: TRBJ2-5; cdr3_aa: CASRSRGEYQETQYF; cdr3_nt: TGTGCCAGCAGGTCTAGAGGGGAGTACCAAGAGACCCAGTACTTC
v_call: TRBV7-3; clone_size: few; d_call: TRBD1; j_call: TRBJ2-1; cdr3_aa: CASSGTAGTGTNEQFF; cdr3_nt: TGTGCCAGCAGTGGAACCGCCGGGACAGGGACCAATGAGCAGTTCTTC
v_call: TRBV7-6; clone_size: few; d_call: NA; j_call: TRBJ1-4; cdr3_aa: CASSPRPSEKLFF; cdr3_nt: TGTGCCAGCAGCCCCCGACCAAGCGAAAAACTGTTTTTT
v_call: TRBV24-1; clone_size: few; d_call: NA; j_call: TRBJ2-5; cdr3_aa: CATSKTSRQTQYF; cdr3_nt: TGTGCCACCTCTAAGACTTCGCGGCAGACCCAGTACTTC
v_call: TRBV4-3; clone_size: few; d_call: NA; j_call: TRBJ1-2; cdr3_aa: CASSHTPTGEMGGYTF; cdr3_nt: TGCGCCAGCAGCCATACTCCAACCGGGGAAATGGGGGGCTACACCTTC
v_call: TRBV4-1; clone_size: NA; d_call: NA; j_call: TRBJ2-5; cdr3_aa: CASSPPGALGLNQETQYF; cdr3_nt: TGCGCCAGCAGCCCCCCGGGAGCGTTGGGGCTCAATCAAGAGACCCAGTACTTC
v_call: TRBV20-1; clone_size: few; d_call: NA; j_call: TRBJ1-2; cdr3_aa: CSAQTDYGYTF; cdr3_nt: TGCAGTGCCCAGACCGATTATGGCTACACCTTC
v_call: TRBV20-1; clone_size: few; d_call: TRBD1; j_call: TRBJ2-7; cdr3_aa: CSARKNWDRQREQYF; cdr3_nt: TGCAGTGCTAGAAAAAATTGGGACAGACAACGCGAGCAGTACTTC
v_call: TRBV7-9; clone_size: few; d_call: TRBD2; j_call: TRBJ2-5; cdr3_aa: CASSTRGYQETQYF; cdr3_nt: TGTGCCAGCAGCACGCGGGGGTACCAAGAGACCCAGTACTTC
v_call: TRBV6-1; clone_size: NA; d_call: TRBD1; j_call: TRBJ1-1; cdr3_aa: CASSRQGATEAFF; cdr3_nt: TGTGCCAGCAGTAGACAGGGGGCAACTGAAGCTTTCTTT
v_call: TRBV7-2; clone_size: few; d_call: NA; j_call: TRBJ2-2; cdr3_aa: CASSWAGGANTGELFF; cdr3_nt: TGTGCCAGCAGCTGGGCTGGAGGCGCGAACACCGGGGAGCTGTTTTTT
v_call: TRBV27; clone_size: many; d_call: TRBD1; j_call: TRBJ2-3; cdr3_aa: CASSPQRQGKDTQYF; cdr3_nt: TGTGCCAGCAGTCCCCAGAGACAGGGTAAAGATACGCAGTATTTT
v_call: TRBV6-2/TRBV6-3; clone_size: few; d_call: NA; j_call: TRBJ2-5; cdr3_aa: CASSTEGGMETQYF; cdr3_nt: TGTGCCAGCAGTACGGAGGGGGGTATGGAGACCCAGTACTTC
v_call: TRBV14; clone_size: many; d_call: NA; j_call: TRBJ2-3; cdr3_aa: CASSQDPHDTQYF; cdr3_nt: TGTGCCAGCAGCCAAGATCCGCACGATACGCAGTATTTT
v_call: TRBV7-9; clone_size: many; d_call: TRBD1; j_call: TRBJ2-1; cdr3_aa: CASSLGQGTYNEQFF; cdr3_nt: TGTGCCAGCAGCCTCGGACAGGGGACTTACAATGAGCAGTTCTTC
v_call: TRBV6-2/TRBV6-3; clone_size: few; d_call: NA; j_call: TRBJ2-1; cdr3_aa: CASSYGPWGDEQFF; cdr3_nt: TGTGCCAGCAGTTACGGACCTTGGGGCGATGAGCAGTTCTTC
v_call: TRBV11-2; clone_size: NA; d_call: NA; j_call: TRBJ2-4; cdr3_aa: CASSSSDF; cdr3_nt: TGTGCCAGCAGCTCTTCGGACTTC
v_call: TRBV4-2; clone_size: NA; d_call: NA; j_call: TRBJ2-2; cdr3_aa: CASSQVGFTPNTGELFF; cdr3_nt: TGTGCCAGCAGCCAAGTGGGTTTCACCCCGAACACCGGGGAGCTGTTTTTT
v_call: TRBV5-1; clone_size: NA; d_call: NA; j_call: TRBJ1-6; cdr3_aa: CASSDGRGGRSPLHF; cdr3_nt: TGCGCCAGCAGCGACGGACGGGGGGGCCGTTCACCCCTCCACTTT
v_call: TRBV6-5; clone_size: NA; d_call: NA; j_call: TRBJ1-5; cdr3_aa: CASSKAQYSNQPQHF; cdr3_nt: TGTGCCAGCAGTAAGGCACAGTATAGCAATCAGCCCCAGCATTTT
v_call: TRBV12-3/TRBV12-4; clone_size: NA; d_call: TRBD1; j_call: TRBJ1-5; cdr3_aa: CASSFLAGQGDQPQHF; cdr3_nt: TGTGCCAGCAGTTTCTTAGCGGGACAGGGTGATCAGCCCCAGCATTTT
v_call: TRBV6-2/TRBV6-3; clone_size: NA; d_call: NA; j_call: TRBJ1-1; cdr3_aa: CASRRDLNTEAFF; cdr3_nt: TGTGCCAGCAGGAGGGACCTGAACACTGAAGCTTTCTTT
v_call: TRBV4-3; clone_size: many; d_call: NA; j_call: TRBJ1-2; cdr3_aa: CASSQDGRFYGYTF; cdr3_nt: TGCGCCAGCAGCCAAGATGGCAGATTCTATGGCTACACCTTC
v_call: TRBV20-1; clone_size: few; d_call: NA; j_call: TRBJ1-4; cdr3_aa: CSGGAPTNEKLFF; cdr3_nt: TGCAGTGGGGGAGCGCCAACTAATGAAAAACTGTTTTTT
v_call: TRBV29-1; clone_size: NA; d_call: NA; j_call: TRBJ2-4; cdr3_aa: CSVPLRNIQYF; cdr3_nt: TGCAGCGTCCCCTTAAGGAACATTCAGTACTTC
v_call: TRBV29-1; clone_size: NA; d_call: NA; j_call: TRBJ2-2; cdr3_aa: CSVRVANTGELFF; cdr3_nt: TGCAGCGTGAGGGTGGCGAACACCGGGGAGCTGTTTTTT
v_call: TRBV14; clone_size: few; d_call: NA; j_call: TRBJ2-1; cdr3_aa: CASSQVRNYNEQFF; cdr3_nt: TGTGCCAGCAGCCAGGTGCGGAACTACAATGAGCAGTTCTTC
v_call: TRBV5-1; clone_size: NA; d_call: NA; j_call: TRBJ2-5; cdr3_aa: CASSLGLLQETQYF; cdr3_nt: TGCGCCAGCAGCTTGGGTCTCCTCCAAGAGACCCAGTACTTC
v_call: TRBV6-2/TRBV6-3; clone_size: many; d_call: TRBD2; j_call: TRBJ2-7; cdr3_aa: CASVRLAGSSYEQYF; cdr3_nt: TGTGCCAGCGTACGACTAGCGGGAAGCTCCTACGAGCAGTACTTC
v_call: TRBV5-5; clone_size: NA; d_call: NA; j_call: TRBJ1-1; cdr3_aa: CASSLPSMNTEAFF; cdr3_nt: TGTGCCAGCAGCTTGCCTTCGATGAACACTGAAGCTTTCTTT
v_call: TRBV21-1; clone_size: few; d_call: NA; j_call: TRBJ1-1; cdr3_aa: CASMLQGEGTEAFF; cdr3_nt: TGTGCCAGCATGTTACAGGGGGAAGGCACTGAAGCTTTCTTT
v_call: TRBV12-3/TRBV12-4; clone_size: NA; d_call: TRBD1; j_call: TRBJ1-4; cdr3_aa: CASSFRTGSEKLFF; cdr3_nt: TGTGCCAGCAGTTTCCGGACAGGGAGTGAAAAACTGTTTTTT
v_call: TRBV14; clone_size: NA; d_call: NA; j_call: TRBJ2-5; cdr3_aa: CASQQGIQETQYF; cdr3_nt: TGTGCCAGCCAACAGGGAATCCAAGAGACCCAGTACTTC
v_call: TRBV7-2; clone_size: NA; d_call: NA; j_call: TRBJ2-1; cdr3_aa: CASSLGGAGWYEQFF; cdr3_nt: TGTGCCAGCAGCCTGGGGGGGGCCGGGTGGTATGAGCAGTTCTTC
v_call: TRBV3-1; clone_size: few; d_call: NA; j_call: TRBJ2-1; cdr3_aa: CASSHGRGGEQFF; cdr3_nt: TGTGCCAGCAGCCACGGACGAGGTGGTGAGCAGTTCTTC
v_call: TRBV11-2; clone_size: few; d_call: NA; j_call: TRBJ1-4; cdr3_aa: CASSLSRSEKLFF; cdr3_nt: TGTGCCAGCAGCTTATCCCGGAGCGAAAAACTGTTTTTT
v_call: TRBV6-5; clone_size: NA; d_call: NA; j_call: TRBJ1-2; cdr3_aa: CASIGGRLYGYTF; cdr3_nt: TGTGCCAGCATCGGGGGACGGCTCTATGGCTACACCTTC
v_call: TRBV25-1; clone_size: NA; d_call: TRBD1; j_call: TRBJ1-2; cdr3_aa: CASLATGGLINYGYTF; cdr3_nt: TGTGCCAGTTTAGCTACAGGGGGCCTAATTAACTATGGCTACACCTTC
v_call: TRBV6-5; clone_size: few; d_call: NA; j_call: TRBJ1-2; cdr3_aa: CASSYSISTDYGYTF; cdr3_nt: TGTGCCAGCAGTTACTCGATAAGTACGGACTATGGCTACACCTTC
v_call: TRBV9; clone_size: NA; d_call: TRBD2; j_call: TRBJ2-7; cdr3_aa: CASSQTSGGRSYEQYF; cdr3_nt: TGTGCCAGCAGCCAGACTAGCGGGGGCCGCTCCTACGAGCAGTACTTC
v_call: TRBV4-1; clone_size: NA; d_call: NA; j_call: TRBJ1-5; cdr3_aa: CASSQDRAGRQPQHF; cdr3_nt: TGCGCCAGCAGCCAAGATCGGGCAGGGCGGCAGCCCCAGCATTTT
v_call: TRBV7-2; clone_size: NA; d_call: NA; j_call: TRBJ1-2; cdr3_aa: CASSLAYAENYGYTF; cdr3_nt: TGTGCCAGCAGCTTAGCGTATGCCGAGAACTATGGCTACACCTTC
v_call: TRBV29-1; clone_size: few; d_call: NA; j_call: TRBJ2-7; cdr3_aa: CSVGGFNEQYF; cdr3_nt: TGCAGCGTTGGGGGATTCAACGAGCAGTACTTC
v_call: TRBV9; clone_size: many; d_call: NA; j_call: TRBJ2-2; cdr3_aa: CASSGGRTGELFF; cdr3_nt: TGTGCCAGCAGCGGGGGTCGGACCGGGGAGCTGTTTTTT
v_call: TRBV3-1; clone_size: NA; d_call: NA; j_call: TRBJ1-5; cdr3_aa: CASSQGVGEQPKHF; cdr3_nt: TGTGCCAGCAGCCAAGGGGTCGGGGAGCAGCCCAAGCATTTT
v_call: TRBV12-3/TRBV12-4; clone_size: few; d_call: TRBD2; j_call: TRBJ2-2; cdr3_aa: CASTLPELAGTGELFF; cdr3_nt: TGTGCCAGCACCCTCCCGGAACTAGCGGGTACCGGGGAGCTGTTTTTT
v_call: TRBV10-3; clone_size: NA; d_call: NA; j_call: TRBJ2-7; cdr3_aa: CAMGKSSYEQYF; cdr3_nt: TGTGCCATGGGTAAAAGCTCCTACGAGCAGTACTTC
v_call: TRBV5-1; clone_size: few; d_call: NA; j_call: TRBJ2-7; cdr3_aa: CASAVSPSRVEQYF; cdr3_nt: TGCGCCAGCGCCGTCTCACCTTCCCGCGTCGAGCAGTACTTC
v_call: TRBV5-1; clone_size: few; d_call: TRBD1; j_call: TRBJ2-5; cdr3_aa: CASNSGNRGQETQYF; cdr3_nt: TGCGCCAGTAACTCTGGGAACAGGGGACAAGAGACCCAGTACTTC
v_call: TRBV9; clone_size: NA; d_call: NA; j_call: TRBJ2-5; cdr3_aa: CASSLTPTAAETQYF; cdr3_nt: TGTGCCAGCAGCCTCACCCCCACAGCCGCAGAGACCCAGTACTTC
v_call: TRBV29-1; clone_size: NA; d_call: NA; j_call: TRBJ2-5; cdr3_aa: CSVEARGEETQYF; cdr3_nt: TGCAGCGTTGAGGCAAGGGGGGAAGAGACCCAGTACTTC
v_call: TRBV7-9; clone_size: NA; d_call: TRBD1; j_call: TRBJ1-2; cdr3_aa: CASSFPEGAANYGYTF; cdr3_nt: TGTGCCAGCAGCTTCCCCGAGGGGGCCGCGAACTATGGCTACACCTTC
v_call: TRBV7-2; clone_size: few; d_call: NA; j_call: TRBJ2-5; cdr3_aa: CASSSVRLGGGQETQYF; cdr3_nt: TGTGCCAGCAGCTCAGTCCGTCTCGGGGGAGGCCAAGAGACCCAGTACTTC
v_call: TRBV4-1; clone_size: NA; d_call: NA; j_call: TRBJ1-5; cdr3_aa: CASSQEGSTGLQHF; cdr3_nt: TGCGCCAGCAGCCAAGAAGGATCTACAGGACTTCAGCATTTT
v_call: TRBV9; clone_size: many; d_call: NA; j_call: TRBJ2-1; cdr3_aa: CASSVVGSYNEQFF; cdr3_nt: TGTGCCAGCAGCGTAGTAGGCAGTTACAATGAGCAGTTCTTC